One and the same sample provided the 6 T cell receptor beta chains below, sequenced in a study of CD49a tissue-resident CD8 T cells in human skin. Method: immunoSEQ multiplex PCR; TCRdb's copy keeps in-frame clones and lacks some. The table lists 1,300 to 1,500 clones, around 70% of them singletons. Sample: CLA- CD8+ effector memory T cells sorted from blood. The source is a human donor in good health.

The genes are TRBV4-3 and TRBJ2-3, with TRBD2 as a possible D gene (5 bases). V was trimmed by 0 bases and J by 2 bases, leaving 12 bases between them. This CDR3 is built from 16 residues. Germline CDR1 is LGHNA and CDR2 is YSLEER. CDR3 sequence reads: CASSQDSGKITDTQYF. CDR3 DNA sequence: TGCGCCAGCAGCCAAGACAGCGGCAAGATCACAGATACGCAGTATTTT.

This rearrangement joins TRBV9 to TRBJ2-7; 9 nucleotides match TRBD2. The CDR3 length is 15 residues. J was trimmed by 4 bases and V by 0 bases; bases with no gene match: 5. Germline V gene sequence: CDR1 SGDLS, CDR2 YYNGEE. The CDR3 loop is CASSVDGTSFYEQYF. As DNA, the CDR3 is TGTGCCAGCAGCGTAGATGGGACTAGCTTTTACGAGCAGTACTTC.

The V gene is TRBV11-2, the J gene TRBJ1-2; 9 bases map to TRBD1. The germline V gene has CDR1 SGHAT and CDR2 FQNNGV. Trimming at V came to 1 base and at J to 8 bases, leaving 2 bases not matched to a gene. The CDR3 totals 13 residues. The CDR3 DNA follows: TGTGCCAGCAGCTTAGGGACAGGGGACGGCTACACCTTC. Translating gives CASSLGTGDGYTF.

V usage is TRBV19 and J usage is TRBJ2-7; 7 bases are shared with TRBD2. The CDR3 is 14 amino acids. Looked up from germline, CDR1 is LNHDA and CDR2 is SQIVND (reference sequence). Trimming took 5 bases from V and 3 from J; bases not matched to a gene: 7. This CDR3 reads CASSLGEGHYEQYF. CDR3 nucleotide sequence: TGTGCCAGTAGTCTGGGGGAGGGCCACTACGAGCAGTACTTC.

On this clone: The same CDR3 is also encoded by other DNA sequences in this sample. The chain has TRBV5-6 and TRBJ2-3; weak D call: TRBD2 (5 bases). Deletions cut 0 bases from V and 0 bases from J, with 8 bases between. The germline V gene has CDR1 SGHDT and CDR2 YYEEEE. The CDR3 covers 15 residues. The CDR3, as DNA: TGTGCCAGCAGCTTGGGGACTCCGAGCACAGATACGCAGTATTTT. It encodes CASSLGTPSTDTQYF.

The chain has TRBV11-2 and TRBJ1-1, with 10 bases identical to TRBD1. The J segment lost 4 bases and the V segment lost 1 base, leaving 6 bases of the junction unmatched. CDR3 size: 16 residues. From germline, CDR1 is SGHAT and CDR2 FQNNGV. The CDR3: CASSLVTGTGVTEAFF. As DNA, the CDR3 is TGTGCCAGCAGCTTAGTGACCGGGACAGGGGTCACTGAAGCTTTCTTT.